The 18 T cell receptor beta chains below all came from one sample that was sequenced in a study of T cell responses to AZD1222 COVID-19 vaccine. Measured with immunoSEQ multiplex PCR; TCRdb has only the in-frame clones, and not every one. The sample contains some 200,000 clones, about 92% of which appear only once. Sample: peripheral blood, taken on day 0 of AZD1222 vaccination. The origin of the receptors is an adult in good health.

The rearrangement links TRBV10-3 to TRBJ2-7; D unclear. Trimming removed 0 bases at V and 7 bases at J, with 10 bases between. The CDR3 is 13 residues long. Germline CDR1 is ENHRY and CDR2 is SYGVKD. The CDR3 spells CAISESLFWEQYF. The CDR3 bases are TGTGCCATCAGTGAGTCGCTATTTTGGGAGCAGTACTTC.

The CDR3 nucleotides read TGCGCCAGCAGTGAGTCATTTTTTCCGACGATGGGCAATCAGCCCCAGCATTTT. This codes for CASSESFFPTMGNQPQHF. V gene TRBV10-2 combines with J gene TRBJ1-5; D is uncertain. The CDR3 covers 18 residues. Germline V gives CDR1 WSHSY, CDR2 SAAADI. The V and J ends lost 0 bases and 2 bases respectively, with 17 bases between them.

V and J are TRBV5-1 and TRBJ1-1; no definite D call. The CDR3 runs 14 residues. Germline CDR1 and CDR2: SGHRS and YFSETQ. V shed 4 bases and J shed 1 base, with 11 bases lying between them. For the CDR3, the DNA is TGCGCCAGCAGCCACCCTCGGGGGAACACTGAAGCTTTCTTT. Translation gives CASSHPRGNTEAFF.

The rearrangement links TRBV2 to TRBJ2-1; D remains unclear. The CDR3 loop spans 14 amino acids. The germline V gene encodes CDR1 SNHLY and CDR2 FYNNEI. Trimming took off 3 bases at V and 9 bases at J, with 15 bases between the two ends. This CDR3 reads CASSESSADSEQFF. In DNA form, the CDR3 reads TGTGCCAGCAGTGAGTCCAGCGCGGATTCTGAGCAGTTCTTC.

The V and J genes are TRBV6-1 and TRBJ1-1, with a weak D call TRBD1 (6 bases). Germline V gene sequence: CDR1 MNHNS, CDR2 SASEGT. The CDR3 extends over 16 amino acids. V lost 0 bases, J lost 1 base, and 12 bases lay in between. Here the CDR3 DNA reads TGTGCCAGCAGTGAAGCATGGGGGGCAGGGAACACTGAAGCTTTCTTT. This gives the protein CASSEAWGAGNTEAFF.

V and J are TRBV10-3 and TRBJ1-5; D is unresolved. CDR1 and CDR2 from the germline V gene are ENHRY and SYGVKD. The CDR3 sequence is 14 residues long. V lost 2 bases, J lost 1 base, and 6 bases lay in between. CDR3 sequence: CAISEGESNQPQHF. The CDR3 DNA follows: TGTGCCATCAGTGAGGGGGAGAGCAATCAGCCCCAGCATTTT.

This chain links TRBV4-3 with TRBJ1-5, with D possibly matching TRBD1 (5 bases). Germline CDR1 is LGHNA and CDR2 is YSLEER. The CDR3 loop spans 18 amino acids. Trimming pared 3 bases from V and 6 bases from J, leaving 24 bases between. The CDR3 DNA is TGCGCCAGCAGCCATGGCCTCGACGGAAGGGGATTCGGTCAGCCCCAGCATTTT. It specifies CASSHGLDGRGFGQPQHF.

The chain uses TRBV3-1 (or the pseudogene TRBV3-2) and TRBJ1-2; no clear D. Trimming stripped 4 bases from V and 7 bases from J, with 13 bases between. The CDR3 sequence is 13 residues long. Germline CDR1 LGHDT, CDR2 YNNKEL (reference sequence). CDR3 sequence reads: CASSRTESRGYTF. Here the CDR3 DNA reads TGTGCCAGCAGCCGCACCGAGAGTCGTGGCTACACCTTC.

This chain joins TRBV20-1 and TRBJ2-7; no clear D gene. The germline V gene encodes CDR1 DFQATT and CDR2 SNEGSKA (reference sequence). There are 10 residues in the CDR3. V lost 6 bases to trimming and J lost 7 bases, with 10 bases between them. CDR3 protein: CSAGEVEQYV. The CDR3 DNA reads TGCAGTGCCGGCGAGGTTGAGCAGTACGTC.

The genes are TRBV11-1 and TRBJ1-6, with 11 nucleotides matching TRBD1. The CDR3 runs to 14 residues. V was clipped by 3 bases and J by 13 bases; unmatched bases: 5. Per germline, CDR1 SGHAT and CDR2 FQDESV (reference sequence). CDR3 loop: CASSLSGTGGPLHF. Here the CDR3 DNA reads TGTGCCAGCAGCTTGTCCGGGACAGGGGGTCCCCTCCACTTT.

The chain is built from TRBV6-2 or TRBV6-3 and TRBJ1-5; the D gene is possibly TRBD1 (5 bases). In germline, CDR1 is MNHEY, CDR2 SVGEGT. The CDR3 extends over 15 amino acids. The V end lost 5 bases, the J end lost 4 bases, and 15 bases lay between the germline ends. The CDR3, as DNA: TGTGCCAGCAGTCCGCCCCGGACACTTAATCAGCCCCAGCATTTT. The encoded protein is CASSPPRTLNQPQHF.

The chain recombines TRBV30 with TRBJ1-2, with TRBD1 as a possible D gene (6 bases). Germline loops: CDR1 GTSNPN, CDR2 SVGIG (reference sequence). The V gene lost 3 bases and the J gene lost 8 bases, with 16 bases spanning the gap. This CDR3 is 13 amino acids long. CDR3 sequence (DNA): TGTGCCTGGAGCCCGGGGGCCGGCTCGGGCTACACCTTC. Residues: CAWSPGAGSGYTF. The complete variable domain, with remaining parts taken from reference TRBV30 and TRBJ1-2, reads SQTIHQWPATLVQPVGSPLSLECTVEGTSNPNLYWYRQAAGRGLQLLFYSVGIGQISSEVPQNLSASRPQDRQFILSSKKLLLSDSGFYLCAWSPGAGSGYTFGSGTRLTVV.

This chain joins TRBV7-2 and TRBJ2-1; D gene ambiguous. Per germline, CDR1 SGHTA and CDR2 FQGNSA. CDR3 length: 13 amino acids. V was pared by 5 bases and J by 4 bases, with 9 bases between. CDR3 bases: TGTGCCAGCAGCCCCCTGGCGTACAATGAGCAGTTCTTC. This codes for CASSPLAYNEQFF.

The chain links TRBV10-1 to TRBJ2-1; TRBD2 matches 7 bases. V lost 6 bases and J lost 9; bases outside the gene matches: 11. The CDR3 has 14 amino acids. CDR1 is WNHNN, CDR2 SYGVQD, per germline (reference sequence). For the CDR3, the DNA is TGCGCCAGCAGCAGCGGGACCCGGGGGATTGAGCAGTTCTTC. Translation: CASSSGTRGIEQFF.

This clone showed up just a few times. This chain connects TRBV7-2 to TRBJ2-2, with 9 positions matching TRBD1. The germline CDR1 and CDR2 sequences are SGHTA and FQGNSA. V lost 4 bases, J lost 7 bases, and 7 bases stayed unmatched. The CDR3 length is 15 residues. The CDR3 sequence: CASSSQGAQGGELFF. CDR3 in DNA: TGTGCCAGCAGCTCACAGGGGGCGCAAGGCGGGGAGCTGTTTTTT.

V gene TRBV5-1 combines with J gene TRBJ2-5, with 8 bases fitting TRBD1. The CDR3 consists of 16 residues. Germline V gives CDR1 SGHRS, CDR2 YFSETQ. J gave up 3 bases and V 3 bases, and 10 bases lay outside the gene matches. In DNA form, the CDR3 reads TGCGCCAGCAGCTCCCTTCCCGCGGACAGGGAAGAGACCCAGTACTTC. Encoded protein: CASSSLPADREETQYF.

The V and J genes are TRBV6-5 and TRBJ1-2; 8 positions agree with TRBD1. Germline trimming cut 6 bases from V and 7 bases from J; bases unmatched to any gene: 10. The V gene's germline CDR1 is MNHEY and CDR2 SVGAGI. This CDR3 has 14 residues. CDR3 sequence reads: CASSRVTGDGGYTF. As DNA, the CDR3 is TGTGCCAGCAGCCGTGTGACAGGGGACGGTGGCTACACCTTC.

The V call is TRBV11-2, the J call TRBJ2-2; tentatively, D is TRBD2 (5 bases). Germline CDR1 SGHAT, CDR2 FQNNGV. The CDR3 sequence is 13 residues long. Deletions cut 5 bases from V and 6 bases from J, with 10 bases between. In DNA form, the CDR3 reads TGTGCCAGCAGCCCGACGGGGTCCGGGGAGCTGTTTTTT. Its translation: CASSPTGSGELFF.